The TCR beta chain under discussion was sequenced for a study of CD8+CD57+ T cells in acquired aplastic anemia. About the research overall: Sorted cells (CD4+ and CD8+) yielded DNA amounts that averaged around 3.1 ug.

Genomic DNA served as template for TCR beta VDJ and CDR3 profiling. TCRdb independently ran MiXCR on the reads; one entry per CDR3 protein. The repertoire has roughly 190,000 distinct CDR3 sequences, under 55% of them found once; the top ten carry approximately 9.7%. The study's findings and limits: The study identified about 30 CD8+ CDR3 sequences shared by patients and controls.

The sequenced patients had an expansion of CD8+CD57+ cells seen by flow cytometry. The patients, all of them, had severe acquired aplastic anemia. With 6 bases removed from V and 0 bases from J, the gap between germline ends came to 12 bases. Looked up from germline, CDR1 is LNHDA and CDR2 is SQIVND (reference sequence). CDR3 length: 15 amino acids. Concerning this clonotype: The antigen is undetermined.

Sequencing was done on a sample of sorted CD4+, CD8+, or CD8+CD57+ T cells (not recorded which) from PBMCs. The sequence was obtained from a human donor with aplastic anemia. V is TRBV19 and J is TRBJ1-5, with a weak D call TRBD1 (6 bases). The CDR3 sequence is CASRETGRSNQPQHF. DNA of the CDR3: TGTGCCAGTAGAGAAACAGGGCGTAGCAATCAGCCCCAGCATTTT.